The T cell receptor beta chain described here comes from a study of control samples from healthy donors and cancer patients. The germline gives CDR1 ENHRY, CDR2 SYGVKD. The CDR3 consists of 18 residues. Trimming cost V 0 bases and J 2 bases; bases outside gene matches: 9. TCRdb's copy holds only in-frame clones and misses some; the assay was immunoSEQ multiplex PCR. The sample holds about 3,000 clones, around 94% seen once. The source is an older man with lung cancer. The sample taken for sequencing was PBMCs. The chain is built from TRBV10-3 and TRBJ1-2, with 10 bases identical to TRBD1. The CDR3 reads CAISESIVGQGGNYGYTF. The CDR3, as DNA: TGTGCCATCAGTGAGTCGATAGTTGGACAGGGGGGAAACTATGGCTACACCTTC.